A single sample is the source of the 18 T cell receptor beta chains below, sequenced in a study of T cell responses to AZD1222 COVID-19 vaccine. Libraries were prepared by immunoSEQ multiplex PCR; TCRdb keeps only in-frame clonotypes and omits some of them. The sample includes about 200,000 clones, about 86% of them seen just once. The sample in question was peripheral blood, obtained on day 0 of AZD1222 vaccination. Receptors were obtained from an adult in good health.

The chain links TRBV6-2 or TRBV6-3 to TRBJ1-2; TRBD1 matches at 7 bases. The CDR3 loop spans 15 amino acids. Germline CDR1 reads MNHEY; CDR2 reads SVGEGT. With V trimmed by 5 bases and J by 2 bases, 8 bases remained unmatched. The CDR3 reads CASSKTGKGNYGYTF. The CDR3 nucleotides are TGTGCCAGCAGTAAGACAGGGAAGGGGAACTATGGCTACACCTTC.

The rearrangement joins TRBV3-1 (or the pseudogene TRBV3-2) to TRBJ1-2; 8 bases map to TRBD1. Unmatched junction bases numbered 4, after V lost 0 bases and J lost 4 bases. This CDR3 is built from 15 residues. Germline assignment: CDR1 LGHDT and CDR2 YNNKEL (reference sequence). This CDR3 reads CASSQETGGIYGYTF. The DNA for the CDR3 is TGTGCCAGCAGCCAAGAAACAGGGGGAATCTATGGCTACACCTTC.

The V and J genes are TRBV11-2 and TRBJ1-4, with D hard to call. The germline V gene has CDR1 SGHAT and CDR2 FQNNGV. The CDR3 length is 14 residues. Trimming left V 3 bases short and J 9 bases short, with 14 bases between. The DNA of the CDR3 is TGTGCCAGCAGCTTTGGAGAGGGCAGGAAAAAACTGTTTTTT. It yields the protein CASSFGEGRKKLFF.

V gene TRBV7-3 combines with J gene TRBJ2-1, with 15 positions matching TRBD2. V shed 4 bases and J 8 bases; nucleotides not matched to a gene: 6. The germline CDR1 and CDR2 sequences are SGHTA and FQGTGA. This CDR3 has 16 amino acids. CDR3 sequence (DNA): TGTGCCAGCAGCTCTGGACTAGCGGGGGGGTTAGATGAGCAGTTCTTC. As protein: CASSSGLAGGLDEQFF.

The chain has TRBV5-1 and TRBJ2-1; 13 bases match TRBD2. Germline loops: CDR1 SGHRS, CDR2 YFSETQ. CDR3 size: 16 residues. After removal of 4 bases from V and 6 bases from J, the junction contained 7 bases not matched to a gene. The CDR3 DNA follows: TGCGCCAGCAGCCCGGAACTAGCGGGGGGGCTCAATGAGCAGTTCTTC. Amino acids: CASSPELAGGLNEQFF.

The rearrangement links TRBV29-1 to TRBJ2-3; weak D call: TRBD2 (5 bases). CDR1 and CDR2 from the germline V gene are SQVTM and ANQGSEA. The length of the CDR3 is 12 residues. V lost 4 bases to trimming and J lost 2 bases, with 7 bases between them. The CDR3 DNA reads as TGCAGCGTTGCCCGGGACACAGATACGCAGTATTTT. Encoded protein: CSVARDTDTQYF.

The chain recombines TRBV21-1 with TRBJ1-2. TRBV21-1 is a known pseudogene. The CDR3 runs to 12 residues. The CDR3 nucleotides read TGTGCCAGCCGGCAATCTAACTATGGCTACACCTTC. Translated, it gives CASRQSNYGYTF.

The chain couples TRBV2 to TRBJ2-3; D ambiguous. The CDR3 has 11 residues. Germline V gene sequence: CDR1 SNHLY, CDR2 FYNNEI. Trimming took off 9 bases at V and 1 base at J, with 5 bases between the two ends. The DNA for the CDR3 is TGTGCCAGTCTGGGCACAGATACGCAGTATTTT. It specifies CASLGTDTQYF.

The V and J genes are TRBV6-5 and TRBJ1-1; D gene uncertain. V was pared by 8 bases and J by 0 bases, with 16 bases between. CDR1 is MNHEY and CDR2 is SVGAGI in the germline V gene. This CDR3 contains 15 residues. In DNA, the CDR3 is TGTGCCAGCCGTCTTGGCAGGCCCATGAACACTGAAGCTTTCTTT. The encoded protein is CASRLGRPMNTEAFF.

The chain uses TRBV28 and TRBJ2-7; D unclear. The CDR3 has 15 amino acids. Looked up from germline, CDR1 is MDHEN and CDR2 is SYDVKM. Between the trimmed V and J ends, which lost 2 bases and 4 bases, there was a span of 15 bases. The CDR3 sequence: CASSLMLGVRYEQYF. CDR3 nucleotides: TGTGCCAGCAGTTTAATGCTGGGTGTGAGGTACGAGCAGTACTTC.

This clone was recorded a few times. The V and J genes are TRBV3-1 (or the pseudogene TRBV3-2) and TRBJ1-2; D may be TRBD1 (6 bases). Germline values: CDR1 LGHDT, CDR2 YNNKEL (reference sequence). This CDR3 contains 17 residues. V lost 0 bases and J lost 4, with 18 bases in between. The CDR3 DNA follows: TGTGCCAGCAGCCAAGAAGCGCTCTTCGGACAGACCTATGGCTACACCTTC. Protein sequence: CASSQEALFGQTYGYTF.

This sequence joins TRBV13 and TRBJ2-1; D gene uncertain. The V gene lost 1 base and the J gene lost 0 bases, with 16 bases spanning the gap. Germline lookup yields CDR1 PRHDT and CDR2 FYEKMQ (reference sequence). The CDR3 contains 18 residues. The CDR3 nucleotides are TGTGCCAGCAGCTTAGATTGGGGTCCGGAAGGCTCCTACAATGAGCAGTTCTTC. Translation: CASSLDWGPEGSYNEQFF.

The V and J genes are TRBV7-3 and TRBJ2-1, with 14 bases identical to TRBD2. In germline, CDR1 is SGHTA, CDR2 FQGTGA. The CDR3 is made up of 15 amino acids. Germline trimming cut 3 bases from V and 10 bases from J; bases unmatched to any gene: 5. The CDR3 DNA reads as TGTGCCAGCAGCTTCGGACTAGCGGGGGGATACGAGCAGTTCTTC. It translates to CASSFGLAGGYEQFF.

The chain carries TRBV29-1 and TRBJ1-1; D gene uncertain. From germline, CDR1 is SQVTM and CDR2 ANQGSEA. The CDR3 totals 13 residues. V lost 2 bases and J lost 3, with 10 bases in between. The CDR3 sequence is CSVENVGYTEAFF. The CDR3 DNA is TGCAGCGTTGAAAACGTGGGTTACACTGAAGCTTTCTTT.

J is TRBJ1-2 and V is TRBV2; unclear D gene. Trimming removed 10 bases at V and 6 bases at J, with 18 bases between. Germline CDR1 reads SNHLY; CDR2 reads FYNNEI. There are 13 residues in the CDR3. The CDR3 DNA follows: TGTGCCACACCTCGACGGGGAGGGCATGGCTACACCTTC. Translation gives CATPRRGGHGYTF.

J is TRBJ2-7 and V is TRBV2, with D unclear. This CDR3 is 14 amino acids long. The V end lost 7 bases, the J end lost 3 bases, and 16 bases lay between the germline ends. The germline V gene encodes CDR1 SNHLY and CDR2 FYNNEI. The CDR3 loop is CASTPGRMVYEQYF. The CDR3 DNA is TGTGCCAGCACCCCGGGCAGGATGGTCTACGAGCAGTACTTC.

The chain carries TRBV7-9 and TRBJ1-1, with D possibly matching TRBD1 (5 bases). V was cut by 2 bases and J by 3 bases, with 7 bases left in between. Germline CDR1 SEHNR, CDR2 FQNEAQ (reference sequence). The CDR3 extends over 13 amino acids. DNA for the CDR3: TGTGCCAGCAGCTTATCCAGGGACACTGAAGCTTTCTTT. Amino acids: CASSLSRDTEAFF.

CDR3 sequence: CASSYSSGGPQETQYF. The CDR3 DNA sequence: TGTGCCAGCAGTTACTCTTCAGGGGGCCCCCAAGAGACCCAGTACTTC. The rearrangement links TRBV6-2 or TRBV6-3 to TRBJ2-5, with 8 bases fitting TRBD1. The CDR3 covers 16 residues. Germline V gene data show CDR1 as MNHEY and CDR2 as SVGEGT. V dropped 0 bases and J dropped 1; count of bases not matched to a gene: 4.